This passage covers 31 T cell receptor beta chains from one sample sequenced in a study of CD8+ T cells in alopecia areata. Extraction and reverse transcription of RNA yielded cDNA as the sequencing template. Produced via immunoSEQ multiplex PCR; TCRdb's table is partial and in-frame only. Of approximately 82,000 clones listed, just over 50% are singletons. The sample taken for sequencing was NKG2D-high CD8+ T cells sorted from blood. The source of these receptors is a human donor with alopecia areata.

The rearrangement joins TRBV7-9 to TRBJ2-5, with no clear D. Germline V gene lookup returns CDR1 SEHNR and CDR2 FQNEAQ (reference sequence). CDR3 size: 13 residues. V dropped 5 bases and J dropped 5 bases, with 12 bases sitting between them. The DNA for the CDR3 is TGTGCCAGCAGCCCCGGACGAGAGGAGACCCAGTACTTC. Translated, it gives CASSPGREETQYF.

The chain links TRBV27 to TRBJ2-3; D is possibly TRBD1 or TRBD2 (6 bases each). Trimming shortened V by 7 bases and J by 6 bases, and 17 bases separated the two germline ends. CDR1 and CDR2 (germline): MNHEY, SMNVEV (reference sequence). This CDR3 is built from 14 residues. CDR3 in DNA: TGTGCCAGCATGGGGGGCGGATCGTCCGATACGCAGTATTTT. Amino acid sequence: CASMGGGSSDTQYF.

CDR3 sequence reads: CASSDSENTEAFF. The DNA of the CDR3 is TGTGCCAGCAGTGACTCCGAGAACACTGAAGCTTTCTTT. This rearrangement joins TRBV6-4 to TRBJ1-1; D remains unclear. Germline lookup yields CDR1 MRHNA and CDR2 SNTAGT. Trimming took off 0 bases at V and 1 base at J, with 3 bases between the two ends. CDR3 length equals 13 residues.

This clone was counted a few times. The gene calls are TRBV5-1 and TRBJ2-7; 7 bases fit TRBD1. Germline assignment: CDR1 SGHRS and CDR2 YFSETQ. The CDR3 has 12 amino acids. V shed 4 bases, J shed 5 bases, and the junction held 3 bases outside the gene matches. The CDR3 here is CASSLTGDEQYF. Here the CDR3 DNA reads TGCGCCAGCAGCCTAACAGGGGACGAGCAGTACTTC. The full variable domain, rest sourced from reference TRBV5-1 and TRBJ2-7, is KAGVTQTPRYLIKTRGQQVTLSCSPISGHRSVSWYQQTPGQGLQFLFEYFSETQRNKGNFPGRFSGRQFSNSRSEMNVSTLELGDSALYLCASSLTGDEQYFGPGTRLTVT.

The chain is built from TRBV2 and TRBJ2-7; D is perhaps TRBD2 (5 bases). Deletions cut 4 bases from V and 9 bases from J, with 7 bases between. Looked up from germline, CDR1 is SNHLY and CDR2 is FYNNEI. The CDR3 loop spans 10 amino acids. This chain's CDR3 is CASSGGGQYF. The CDR3 DNA reads TGTGCCAGCAGTGGTGGAGGGCAGTACTTC.

The chain joins TRBV10-3 to TRBJ1-2, with 8 bases aligning to TRBD1. The germline gives CDR1 ENHRY, CDR2 SYGVKD. CDR3 length: 12 residues. V trimming: 10 bases; J trimming: 3 bases; junction bases outside the gene matches: 4. CDR3 nucleotide sequence: TGTGCCACCGACAGGGGAGACTATGGCTACACCTTC. This sequence encodes CATDRGDYGYTF.

The chain carries TRBV5-4 and TRBJ1-1; possible D gene TRBD1, 6 bases. V lost 4 bases and J 7 bases, leaving 11 bases between the germline ends. CDR3 length: 12 amino acids. Germline-derived CDR1 and CDR2 are SGHNT and YYREEE (reference sequence). This chain's CDR3 is CASSRTVDEAFF. In DNA, the CDR3 is TGTGCCAGCAGCCGGACAGTAGATGAAGCTTTCTTT.

The gene calls are TRBV9 and TRBJ2-1, with TRBD2 identical over 13 bases. The V gene end was trimmed by 3 bases and the J gene end by 8 bases; junction bases not matched to a gene: 5. The CDR3 consists of 15 residues. Per the germline V gene, CDR1 is SGDLS and CDR2 is YYNGEE. The CDR3 coding sequence is TGTGCCAGCAGCGCCCGGACTAGCGGGAGACATGAGCAGTTCTTC. Protein product: CASSARTSGRHEQFF.

This clone was detected only a few times. The rearrangement links TRBV28 to TRBJ2-1; D gene unclear. V lost 3 bases and J lost 2, with 5 bases in between. From germline, CDR1 is MDHEN and CDR2 SYDVKM. CDR3 length equals 13 residues. Written as DNA, the CDR3 is TGTGCCAGCAGTTTTCTCCCCTACAATGAGCAGTTCTTC. This gives the protein CASSFLPYNEQFF.

This chain uses TRBV4-1 with TRBJ2-7, with 10 bases fitting TRBD1. This CDR3 has 17 amino acids. Trimming removed 4 bases from V and 2 bases from J; junction bases left unmatched: 11. Germline V gives CDR1 MGHRA, CDR2 YSYEKL. The CDR3 bases are TGCGCCAGCAGCCTTGATCCCGGGACAGGGGACCCCTACGAGCAGTACTTC. This gives the protein CASSLDPGTGDPYEQYF.

In its sample, this clone was seen a few times. The V call is TRBV29-1, the J call TRBJ2-7; 10 bases fit TRBD2. The length of the CDR3 is 16 residues. The V and J ends lost 4 bases and 0 bases, in that order; junction bases with no gene match: 9. Per the germline V gene, CDR1 is SQVTM and CDR2 is ANQGSEA. The CDR3 region is CSVVTQAGGPSYEQYF. The DNA of the CDR3 is TGCAGCGTTGTAACCCAAGCGGGAGGGCCCTCCTACGAGCAGTACTTC.

The sample holds one count of this clone. The V and J genes are TRBV4-1 and TRBJ2-7; possibly TRBD2 for D (5 bases). This CDR3 has 14 residues. Germline V gene lookup returns CDR1 MGHRA and CDR2 YSYEKL. V was trimmed by 0 bases and J by 3 bases, leaving 9 bases between them. CDR3 coding DNA: TGCGCCAGCAGCCAAGAACACGGGGTCTACGAGCAGTACTTC. Translated: CASSQEHGVYEQYF.

The chain recombines TRBV7-9 with TRBJ2-5; D gene ambiguous. The CDR3 is made up of 13 amino acids. CDR1 and CDR2 from the germline V gene are SEHNR and FQNEAQ (reference sequence). V was shortened by 5 bases and J by 0 bases, with 7 bases between the two germline ends. The DNA for the CDR3 is TGTGCCAGCAGCAGCCGGTACCAAGAGACCCAGTACTTC. Its translation: CASSSRYQETQYF.

This clone has just one count. The chain recombines TRBV27 with TRBJ1-1; D might be TRBD1 (5 bases). Trimming took off 3 bases at V and 5 bases at J, with 16 bases between the two ends. The germline V gene encodes CDR1 MNHEY and CDR2 SMNVEV (reference sequence). The CDR3 runs 15 residues. CDR3 nucleotides: TGTGCCAGCAGTTTTGGTGAGATAGGGGTGACTGAAGCTTTCTTT. Translating it yields CASSFGEIGVTEAFF.

This rearrangement joins TRBV7-9 to TRBJ1-2; TRBD1 agrees at 7 bases. Germline assignment: CDR1 SEHNR and CDR2 FQNEAQ (reference sequence). The CDR3 spans 13 residues. Losses at the gene ends were 6 bases for V and 7 bases for J; bases not matched to a gene: 8. This chain's CDR3 is CASSYRQGPGYTF. The CDR3 DNA follows: TGTGCCAGCAGTTACCGACAGGGTCCTGGCTACACCTTC.

CDR3 coding DNA: TGTGCCAGCAGCCCCGGGTTTGAGCAGTTCTTC. It translates to CASSPGFEQFF. The V gene is TRBV27, the J gene TRBJ2-1, with D unresolved. V lost 6 bases and J 9 bases, leaving 9 bases between the germline ends. The germline gives CDR1 MNHEY, CDR2 SMNVEV (reference sequence). This CDR3 has 11 residues.

This clone was seen only once. This sequence joins TRBV7-2 and TRBJ1-1; weak D call: TRBD1 (6 bases). Germline loops: CDR1 SGHTA, CDR2 FQGNSA. Trimming stripped 1 base from V and 1 base from J, with 7 bases between. This CDR3 contains 14 residues. The CDR3 here is CASSLDRENTEAFF. CDR3 DNA: TGTGCCAGCAGCTTAGACAGGGAGAACACTGAAGCTTTCTTT.

V gene TRBV30 combines with J gene TRBJ1-2; weak D call: TRBD1 (6 bases). V shed 1 base and J shed 7 bases, with 16 bases lying between them. Germline loops: CDR1 GTSNPN, CDR2 SVGIG (reference sequence). The CDR3 contains 14 residues. The CDR3 sequence: CAWSGKGTPRGYTF. DNA of the CDR3: TGTGCCTGGAGTGGGAAGGGGACACCCCGTGGCTACACCTTC.

The rearrangement links TRBV27 to TRBJ2-1; 14 bases match TRBD2. The CDR3 extends over 15 amino acids. Looked up from germline, CDR1 is MNHEY and CDR2 is SMNVEV (reference sequence). V dropped 2 bases and J dropped 10; count of bases not matched to a gene: 4. CDR3: CASSLGLAGGYEQFF. As DNA, the CDR3 is TGTGCCAGCAGTTTAGGACTAGCGGGAGGATACGAGCAGTTCTTC.

A note on this clone: Other DNA sequences in the sample encode the same CDR3. This chain joins TRBV4-1 and TRBJ2-5; D is unresolved. Trimming removed 1 base at V and 4 bases at J, with 4 bases between. Germline CDR1 and CDR2: MGHRA and YSYEKL. The CDR3 spans 12 residues. The CDR3 loop is CASSQGGETQYF. The CDR3 bases are TGCGCCAGCAGCCAAGGGGGAGAGACCCAGTACTTC.

J is TRBJ2-3 and V is TRBV6-5; TRBD2 matches at 13 bases. The length of the CDR3 is 15 residues. The V segment lost 6 bases and the J segment 3 bases; nucleotides outside the gene matches: 3. Germline V gene lookup returns CDR1 MNHEY and CDR2 SVGAGI. In nucleotides, the CDR3 is TGTGCCAGCAGCCAGGGACTAGCGGGGACAGATACGCAGTATTTT. This encodes CASSQGLAGTDTQYF.

This sequence joins TRBV4-1 and TRBJ2-7; 14 bases line up with TRBD2. CDR1 is MGHRA, CDR2 YSYEKL, per germline. With 5 bases clipped from V and 2 bases from J, the junction kept 11 bases outside the gene matches. This CDR3 contains 18 residues. CDR3 DNA sequence: TGCGCCAGCAGCTCCCCCGGGACTAGCGGGGGCCGAGCCTACGAGCAGTACTTC. Translation: CASSSPGTSGGRAYEQYF.

This chain links TRBV6-5 with TRBJ2-5; 7 nucleotides align to TRBD2. CDR1 is MNHEY and CDR2 is SVGAGI in the germline V gene. CDR3 size: 14 residues. The ends lost 4 bases at V and 4 bases at J; junction bases unmatched: 6. The CDR3 sequence is CASSSGGGGETQYF. Here the CDR3 DNA reads TGTGCCAGCAGTTCGGGGGGAGGAGGAGAGACCCAGTACTTC.

Only a few counts were recorded for this clone. The rearrangement uses TRBV29-1 and TRBJ2-1, with D perhaps matching TRBD1 (5 bases). Germline lookup yields CDR1 SQVTM and CDR2 ANQGSEA. The germline V and J ends were trimmed by 5 bases and 5 bases, with 10 bases remaining between them. The CDR3 contains 12 residues. The CDR3 loop is CSVLRADNEQFF. CDR3 nucleotides: TGCAGCGTTCTCAGGGCTGACAATGAGCAGTTCTTC.

The rearrangement joins TRBV6-5 to TRBJ2-7, with 7 bases identical to TRBD2. The V gene end was trimmed by 5 bases and the J gene end by 5 bases; junction bases not matched to a gene: 9. CDR3 size: 14 residues. The V gene's germline CDR1 is MNHEY and CDR2 SVGAGI. The CDR3 protein is CASSVTAGRNEQYF. The CDR3 DNA follows: TGTGCCAGCAGTGTGACAGCGGGAAGGAACGAGCAGTACTTC.

There are a few counts of this clone. The V call is TRBV29-1, the J call TRBJ2-7; tentative D call: TRBD2 (5 bases). V lost 4 bases to trimming and J lost 0 bases, with 10 bases between them. Germline V lookup: CDR1 SQVTM, CDR2 ANQGSEA. The CDR3 is 13 amino acids. CDR3 sequence (DNA): TGCAGCGTTGCTGAGGGTCTCTCCTACGAGCAGTACTTC. Amino acids: CSVAEGLSYEQYF.

The gene calls are TRBV30 and TRBJ2-1; D gene ambiguous. The V gene's germline CDR1 is GTSNPN and CDR2 SVGIG (reference sequence). This CDR3 has 14 residues. V shed 1 base and J shed 9 bases, with 16 bases lying between them. The CDR3 bases are TGTGCCTGGAGTGACTCGGCCCGCAATACTGAGCAGTTCTTC. Protein: CAWSDSARNTEQFF. Complete variable domain (other parts from reference TRBV30 and TRBJ2-1): SQTIHQWPATLVQPVGSPLSLECTVEGTSNPNLYWYRQAAGRGLQLLFYSVGIGQISSEVPQNLSASRPQDRQFILSSKKLLLSDSGFYLCAWSDSARNTEQFFGPGTRLTVL.

The V gene is TRBV20-1, the J gene TRBJ2-2, with no clear D. The CDR3 loop spans 11 amino acids. Germline-derived CDR1 and CDR2 are DFQATT and SNEGSKA (reference sequence). Trimming took 7 bases from V and 8 from J, leaving 11 bases between them. The CDR3 region has the DNA TGCAGTGGCTATAGTTGGGGGGAGCTGTTTTTT. This sequence encodes CSGYSWGELFF.

This clone showed up just a few times. The rearrangement joins TRBV29-1 to TRBJ2-7; D is possibly TRBD1 or TRBD2 (5 bases each). The CDR3 is 12 amino acids. CDR1 is SQVTM and CDR2 is ANQGSEA in the germline V gene. V dropped 7 bases and J dropped 5 bases, with 15 bases sitting between them. Here the CDR3 reads CSAVSGTHEQYF. In nucleotides, the CDR3 is TGCAGCGCAGTTTCGGGGACGCACGAGCAGTACTTC.

As for this clone: Other DNA sequences of this sample code for an identical CDR3. Here the CDR3 reads CASSLRGGSYNEQFF. In nucleotides, the CDR3 is TGTGCCAGCAGTCTCCGGGGAGGGTCCTACAATGAGCAGTTCTTC. The chain has TRBV27 and TRBJ2-1; the match to TRBD2 covers 7 bases. This CDR3 is built from 15 residues. Germline lookup yields CDR1 MNHEY and CDR2 SMNVEV (reference sequence). V shed 5 bases, J shed 1 base, and the junction held 5 bases outside the gene matches.

The chain uses TRBV27 and TRBJ2-1, with D perhaps TRBD1 (5 bases). The V and J ends lost 1 base and 5 bases respectively, with 9 bases between them. The CDR3 sequence is 14 residues long. CDR1 MNHEY and CDR2 SMNVEV come from the germline V gene (reference sequence). CDR3 coding DNA: TGTGCCAGCAGTTTATTGGCACAGGACAATGAGCAGTTCTTC. Its protein is CASSLLAQDNEQFF.